This T cell receptor beta chain stems from a study of blood T cell repertoires in COVID-19. Across the whole study: The origin of the acute and convalescent COVID-19 samples was the United States, Italy and Spain. PBMCs, B-cell-depleted T cells, or T cells provided the cDNA or gDNA that made up the material.

CDR3 length equals 14 residues. V shed 5 bases and J 3 bases; nucleotides not matched to a gene: 3. Germline values: CDR1 LGHDT, CDR2 YNNKEL (reference sequence). Per the authors' pipeline: Reference gene primer amplification in the assay estimated nucleated cell counts. Measured with immunoSEQ multiplex PCR; TCRdb has only the in-frame clones, and not every one. That table supplies the V and J calls and clone size; D and trimming were determined from the DNA. The sample lists roughly 70,000 clones; around nine tenths were seen once. Sequencing used peripheral blood. The V gene is TRBV3-1 (or the pseudogene TRBV3-2), the J gene TRBJ2-7; 11 nucleotides agree with TRBD2. This clonotype was obtained from a man aged 65 to 79 with acute or convalescent COVID-19. The DNA of the CDR3 is TGTGCCAGCAGCGATACTAGCGGGGGCTACGAGCAGTACTTC. This sequence encodes CASSDTSGGYEQYF.